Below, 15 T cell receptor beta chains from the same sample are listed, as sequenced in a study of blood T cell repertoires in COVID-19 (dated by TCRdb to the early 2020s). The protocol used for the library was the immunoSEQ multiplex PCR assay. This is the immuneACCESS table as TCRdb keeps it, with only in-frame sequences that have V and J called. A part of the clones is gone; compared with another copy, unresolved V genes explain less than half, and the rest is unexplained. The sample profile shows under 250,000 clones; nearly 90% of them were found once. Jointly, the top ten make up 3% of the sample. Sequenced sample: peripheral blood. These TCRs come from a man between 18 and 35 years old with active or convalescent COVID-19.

The CDR3 here is CSVEVGQERSEKLFF. CDR3 DNA: TGCAGCGTTGAGGTGGGCCAGGAGCGGTCTGAAAAACTGTTTTTT. The gene calls are TRBV29-1 and TRBJ1-4; no reliable D call. V was pared by 3 bases and J by 7 bases, with 18 bases between. CDR1 is SQVTM, CDR2 ANQGSEA, per germline. CDR3 length: 15 amino acids.

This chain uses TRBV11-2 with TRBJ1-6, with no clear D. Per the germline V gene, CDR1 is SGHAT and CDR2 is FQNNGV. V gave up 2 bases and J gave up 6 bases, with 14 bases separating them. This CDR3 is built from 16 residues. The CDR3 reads CASSLSSGSPNSPLHF. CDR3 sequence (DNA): TGTGCCAGCAGCTTATCGTCAGGTTCTCCTAATTCACCCCTCCACTTT.

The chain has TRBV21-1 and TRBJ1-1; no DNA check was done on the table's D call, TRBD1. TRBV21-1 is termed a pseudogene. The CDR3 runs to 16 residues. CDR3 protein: CAIADFARGLNTEAFF. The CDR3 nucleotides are TGTGCCATCGCTGATTTCGCCAGGGGATTGAACACTGAAGCTTTCTTT.

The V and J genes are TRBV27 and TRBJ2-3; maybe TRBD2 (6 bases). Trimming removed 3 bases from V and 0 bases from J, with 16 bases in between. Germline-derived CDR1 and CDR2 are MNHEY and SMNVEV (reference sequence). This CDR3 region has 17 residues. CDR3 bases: TGTGCCAGCAGTTTTGATTGGGCGGGGATTAGCACAGATACGCAGTATTTT. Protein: CASSFDWAGISTDTQYF.

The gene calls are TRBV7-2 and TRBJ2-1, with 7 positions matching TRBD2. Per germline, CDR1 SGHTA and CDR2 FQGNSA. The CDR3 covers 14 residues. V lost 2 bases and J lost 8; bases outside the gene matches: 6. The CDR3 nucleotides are TGTGCCAGCAGCTTAAATCGGGGACTACATGAGCAGTTCTTC. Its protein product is CASSLNRGLHEQFF.

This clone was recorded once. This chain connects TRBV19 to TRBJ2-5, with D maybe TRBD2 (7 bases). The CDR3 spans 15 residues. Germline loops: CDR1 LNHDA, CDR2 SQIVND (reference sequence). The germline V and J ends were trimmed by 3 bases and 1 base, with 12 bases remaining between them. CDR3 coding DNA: TGTGCCAGTAGTATTGGCGGGGGCCCCCAAGAGACCCAGTACTTC. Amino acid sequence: CASSIGGGPQETQYF.

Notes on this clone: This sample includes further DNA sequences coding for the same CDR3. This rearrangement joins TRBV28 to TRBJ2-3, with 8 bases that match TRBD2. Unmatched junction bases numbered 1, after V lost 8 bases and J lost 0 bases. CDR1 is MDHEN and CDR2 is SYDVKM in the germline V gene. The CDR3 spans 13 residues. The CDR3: CASSSGSTDTQYF. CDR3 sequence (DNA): TGTGCCAGCTCTAGCGGGAGCACAGATACGCAGTATTTT.

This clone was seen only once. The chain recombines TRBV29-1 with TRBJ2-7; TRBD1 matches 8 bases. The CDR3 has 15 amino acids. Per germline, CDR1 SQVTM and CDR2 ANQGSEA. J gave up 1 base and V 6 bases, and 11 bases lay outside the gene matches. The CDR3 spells CSVLTGQGGSYEQYF. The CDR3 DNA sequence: TGCAGCGTCCTGACCGGACAGGGTGGGTCCTACGAGCAGTACTTC.

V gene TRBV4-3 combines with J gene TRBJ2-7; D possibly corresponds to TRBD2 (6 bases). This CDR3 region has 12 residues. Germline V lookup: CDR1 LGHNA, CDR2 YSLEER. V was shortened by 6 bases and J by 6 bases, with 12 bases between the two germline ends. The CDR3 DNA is TGCGCCAGCAGTCACGGGGGAGGCGAGCAGTACTTC. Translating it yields CASSHGGGEQYF.

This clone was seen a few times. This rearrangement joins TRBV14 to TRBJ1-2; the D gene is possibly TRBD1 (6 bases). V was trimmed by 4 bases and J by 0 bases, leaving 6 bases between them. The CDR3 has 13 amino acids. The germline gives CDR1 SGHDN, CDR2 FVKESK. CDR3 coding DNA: TGTGCCAGCAGCCGGACAGCTAACTATGGCTACACCTTC. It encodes CASSRTANYGYTF.

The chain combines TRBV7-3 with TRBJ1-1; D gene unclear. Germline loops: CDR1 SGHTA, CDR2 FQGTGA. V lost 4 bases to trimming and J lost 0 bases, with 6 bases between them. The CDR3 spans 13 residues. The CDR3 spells CASSSMMNTEAFF. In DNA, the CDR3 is TGTGCCAGCAGCTCTATGATGAACACTGAAGCTTTCTTT.

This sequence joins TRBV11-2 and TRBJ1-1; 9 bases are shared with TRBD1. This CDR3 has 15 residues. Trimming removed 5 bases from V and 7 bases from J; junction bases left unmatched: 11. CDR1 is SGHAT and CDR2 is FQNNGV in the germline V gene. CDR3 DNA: TGTGCCAGCAGCATAAGGACAGGGGAGTTTAATGAAGCTTTCTTT. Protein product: CASSIRTGEFNEAFF.

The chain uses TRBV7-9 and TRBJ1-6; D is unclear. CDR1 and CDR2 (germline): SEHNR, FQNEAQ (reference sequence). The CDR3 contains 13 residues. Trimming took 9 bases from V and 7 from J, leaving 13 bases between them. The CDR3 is CASDSGANSPLHF. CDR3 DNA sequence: TGTGCCAGTGACTCTGGAGCAAATTCACCCCTCCACTTT.

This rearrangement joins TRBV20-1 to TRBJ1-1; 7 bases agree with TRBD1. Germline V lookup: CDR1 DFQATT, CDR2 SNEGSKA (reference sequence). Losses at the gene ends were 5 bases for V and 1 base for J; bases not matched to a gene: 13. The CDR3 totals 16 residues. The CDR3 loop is CSARDRDQYGNTEAFF. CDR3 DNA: TGCAGTGCTCGTGACAGGGATCAATACGGGAACACTGAAGCTTTCTTT.

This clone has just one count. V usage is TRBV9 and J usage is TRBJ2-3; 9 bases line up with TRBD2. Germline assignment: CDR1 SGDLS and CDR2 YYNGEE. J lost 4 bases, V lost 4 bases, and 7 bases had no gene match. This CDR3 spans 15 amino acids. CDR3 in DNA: TGTGCCAGCAGCTCAAGCGGGGGGAGGGCAGATACGCAGTATTTT. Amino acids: CASSSSGGRADTQYF.